This TCR beta chain was captured by sequencing in a study of cytomegalovirus exposure and HLA in healthy donors. Germline values: CDR1 LNHDA, CDR2 SQIVND (reference sequence). The V and J ends lost 2 bases and 2 bases respectively, with 10 bases between them. The CDR3 has 15 residues. Comments on this clone: Its cognate antigen is unknown.

Study observations and caveats: Fewer N-insertions than the 666-donor mean were reportedly shown by an Asian-associated ancestry cluster in a later analysis.

It was with 60 Vbeta and 13 Jbeta primers that the PCR ran. Sequencing was performed with immunoSEQ multiplex PCR; in TCRdb, only in-frame clones are kept and a portion is missing. The table records a few hundred thousand clones, more than 80% of them present only once. The source material was PBMCs. The TCR originated in a man under 40 in good health and CMV-seronegative. The rearrangement uses TRBV19 and TRBJ1-5; D perhaps matches TRBD1 (5 bases). The CDR3 coding sequence is TGTGCCAGTAGTATAAGAGGGGAGGGCAATCAGCCCCAGCATTTT. It is translated as CASSIRGEGNQPQHF. Looking up the rest from reference TRBV19 and TRBJ1-5 gives the full variable domain: DGGITQSPKYLFRKEGQNVTLSCEQNLNHDAMYWYRQDPGQGLRLIYYSQIVNDFQKGDIAEGYSVSREKKESFPLTVTSAQKNPTAFYLCASSIRGEGNQPQHFGDGTRLSIL.